The sequence of this T cell receptor (beta chain) was determined in a study of blood T cell repertoires in COVID-19 (dated by TCRdb to 2018 to 2021). In the study overall: The collaborator samples originated in the United States, Italy and Spain and spanned the acute and convalescent phases of COVID-19. The material from the prospective study consisted of cDNA or gDNA derived from T cells, B-cell-depleted T cells, or PBMCs. Subjects who had been exposed to COVID-19, were actively infected with it, or had recovered from it provided the deeply sampled blood TCRbeta repertoires that made up the dataset. The repertoires were made available in a free public database intended to serve as a resource for research on the immune response to SARS-CoV-2. The samples were drawn from the first 160 participants of the ongoing ImmuneRACE study and from under 1,500 subjects provided by 6 global collaborators. The sample metadata nearly always contained a de-identified subject ID, COVID-19 status, age in years and sex. Where available, HLA class I and class II types were taken from metadata supplied by the sample provider and were not determined by assay-based typing.

Each collaborating institution followed its own protocols to collect whole blood in K2EDTA tubes. For TCRbeta analysis, collaborators shipped samples in one of three forms: frozen whole blood, isolated PBMCs, or DNA extracted from either of those sample types. The immunoSEQ Assay, a bias-controlled multiplex PCR, was used to amplify TCRbeta CDR3 regions from genomic DNA. In the source study's methods: The number of nucleated cells in each sample was estimated from the amplification of reference gene primers within the assay. To quantify the absolute abundance of each unique TCRbeta CDR3 rearrangement, sequence reads were collapsed and filtered. For each sample, productive Simpson clonality was calculated as the square root of Simpson's diversity index across productive rearrangements. As stored in TCRdb, this immuneACCESS dataset retains in-frame rearrangements with V and J assigned. A fraction of the clones does not appear; measured against another copy, unresolved V genes explain less than half of the discrepancy, and the remainder lacks a known reason. V and J calls and clone size are as listed in that table; D and trimming were resolved from the DNA. The sample table lists about 120,000 clones, 78% of them with a count of one. The top ten clonotypes cover approximately 2.5% of the sample.

This clone has only a few counts. Its antigen has not been determined. The record has no base qualities; no much larger clone is one base away. On the study overall, not on this receptor specifically: The amount of clinical and demographic metadata varied by source and participant and was provided uncurated.

The TCR sequence derives from a man aged 70 or older with acute or convalescent COVID-19. The sequencing input was peripheral blood.

CDR3 sequence: CASSQEVAGRYNEQFF. The sequenced DNA is TGTGCCAGCAGCCAAGAGGTAGCGGGGAGATACAATGAGCAGTTCTTC. The sequence links TRBV3-1 (or the pseudogene TRBV3-2) to TRBJ2-1; TRBD2 fits 8 bases in the junction. Germline trimming: 0 bases from V, 4 bases from J; junction bases outside gene matches: 5. Taken from the germline V gene (reference sequence), the CDR1 and CDR2 loops are LGHDT and YNNKEL. The CDR3, from cysteine to phenylalanine, totals 16 residues. CDR3 DNA is the only sequence kept; it has 48 bases, read in frame from the first base.